The T cell receptor (beta chain) under discussion was sequenced for a study of long-term antiretroviral therapy in people with HIV. Overall study findings and caveats: Pre-ART-expanded clones dominated the repertoire at all time points. Diversity remained lower than transplant donor controls, even though it increased after ART.

Runs used v3.0 of the immunoSEQ assay and were done at survey level. Sequencing set out to capture about 35,000-55,000 T-cell genomes per sample. TCRdb's table, derived via immunoSEQ multiplex PCR, lists solely in-frame clones and lacks some. Of roughly 29,000 clones in the sample, about 96% were seen once. A word on this clone: The target antigen is unknown.

The CDR3 consists of 14 residues. Germline lookup yields CDR1 SGHAT and CDR2 FQNNGV. V shed 5 bases and J shed 8 bases, with 18 bases lying between them. This receptor was identified in a man aged 25 to 45 with HIV. The material was unsorted PBMCs, obtained 5.3 years after starting antiretroviral therapy. The gene calls are TRBV11-2 and TRBJ2-5; no reliable D call. The CDR3 spells CASSKNTVPDTQYF. The CDR3 nucleotides are TGTGCCAGCAGCAAAAACACGGTCCCAGACACCCAGTACTTC.